The rows below give T cell receptor beta chains drawn from one sample of a study of CD8+CD57+ T cells in acquired aplastic anemia. TCRdb re-called the reads with MiXCR, one entry per CDR3 protein. The table lists approximately 380,000 distinct CDR3 sequences, around 72% of them singletons. The specimen sequenced was sorted CD4+, CD8+, or CD8+CD57+ T cells (not recorded which) from PBMCs. These receptors were taken from a human donor in good health, serving as a control. CDR3s include the opening cysteine and the closing phenylalanine or tryptophan. Fields, in order: clone size, J gene, V gene, D gene, CDR3 length, CDR3 protein, CDR3 DNA. D genes are given only for firm matches. The size entry is marked missing in some rows and otherwise reads once, few, many or a size class.

clone_size: .
j_call: TRBJ1-1
v_call: TRBV7-2
d_call: .
cdr3_length: 15
cdr3_aa: CASSLDWEMNTEAFF
cdr3_nt: TGTGCCAGCAGCTTAGATTGGGAGATGAACACTGAAGCTTTCTTT

clone_size: .
j_call: TRBJ2-7
v_call: TRBV20-1
d_call: TRBD2
cdr3_length: 15
cdr3_aa: CSARGTSGSHYEQYF
cdr3_nt: TGCAGTGCTAGGGGGACTAGCGGGTCCCACTACGAGCAGTACTTC

clone_size: .
j_call: TRBJ1-1
v_call: TRBV7-2
d_call: TRBD1
cdr3_length: 13
cdr3_aa: CASTQGGGSAAFF
cdr3_nt: TGTGCCAGCACACAGGGGGGGGGCTCTGCAGCTTTCTTT

clone_size: .
j_call: TRBJ1-1
v_call: TRBV2
d_call: .
cdr3_length: 12
cdr3_aa: CASISVNTEAFF
cdr3_nt: TGTGCCAGCATATCTGTGAACACTGAAGCTTTCTTT

clone_size: .
j_call: TRBJ1-4
v_call: TRBV5-4
d_call: .
cdr3_length: 13
cdr3_aa: CASSLLGHEKLFF
cdr3_nt: TGTGCCAGCAGCTTACTGGGACATGAAAAACTGTTCTTT

clone_size: .
j_call: TRBJ1-2
v_call: TRBV19
d_call: .
cdr3_length: 14
cdr3_aa: CASSIEDGNYGYTF
cdr3_nt: TGTGCCAGTAGTATCGAAGATGGCAACTATGGCTACACCTTC

clone_size: .
j_call: TRBJ1-5
v_call: TRBV7-2
d_call: TRBD1
cdr3_length: 14
cdr3_aa: CASSFSRDRGNQPF
cdr3_nt: TGTGCCAGCAGTTTCTCCCGGGACAGGGGGAATCAGCCCTTT

clone_size: once
j_call: TRBJ1-1
v_call: TRBV6-5
d_call: .
cdr3_length: 9
cdr3_aa: CASRGGAFF
cdr3_nt: TGTGCCAGCAGGGGGGGAGCTTTCTTT

clone_size: .
j_call: TRBJ1-3
v_call: TRBV7-2
d_call: TRBD1
cdr3_length: 17
cdr3_aa: CASSLTTGIYEQYTIYF
cdr3_nt: TGTGCCAGCAGCTTAACGACAGGGATCTACGAGCAGTACACCATATATTTT

clone_size: few
j_call: TRBJ1-1
v_call: TRBV10-3
d_call: .
cdr3_length: 13
cdr3_aa: CAIRQGPNTEAFF
cdr3_nt: TGTGCCATCAGGCAGGGCCCAAACACTGAAGCTTTCTTT

clone_size: .
j_call: TRBJ2-6
v_call: TRBV7-2
d_call: .
cdr3_length: 16
cdr3_aa: CASSFPRRAGANVLTF
cdr3_nt: TGTGCCAGCAGCTTCCCCCGGCGGGCTGGGGCCAACGTCCTGACTTTC

clone_size: .
j_call: TRBJ1-6
v_call: TRBV7-7
d_call: TRBD1
cdr3_length: 12
cdr3_aa: CASSPDRAYTDF
cdr3_nt: TGTGCTAGCAGCCCAGACAGGGCATACACCGACTTT

clone_size: .
j_call: TRBJ2-7
v_call: TRBV20-1
d_call: .
cdr3_length: 12
cdr3_aa: CSARDRRYEQYF
cdr3_nt: TGCAGTGCTAGAGATCGGCGGTACGAGCAGTACTTC

clone_size: few
j_call: TRBJ1-1
v_call: TRBV10-2
d_call: .
cdr3_length: 14
cdr3_aa: CASIVGVGNTEAFF
cdr3_nt: TGCGCTAGCATTGTCGGTGTTGGGAACACTGAAGCTTTCTTT

clone_size: .
j_call: TRBJ2-1
v_call: TRBV30
d_call: TRBD2
cdr3_length: 14
cdr3_aa: CAWSVLAGGYEQLF
cdr3_nt: TGTGCCTGGAGTGTCCTAGCGGGGGGTTATGAGCAGCTCTTC

clone_size: .
j_call: TRBJ1-3
v_call: TRBV5-1
d_call: .
cdr3_length: 14
cdr3_aa: CASSLWVRTVTIYF
cdr3_nt: TGTGCCAGCAGCTTGTGGGTAAGAACAGTCACCATATATTTT

clone_size: few
j_call: TRBJ1-2
v_call: TRBV29-1
d_call: .
cdr3_length: 14
cdr3_aa: CSVEGQGIKSGYTF
cdr3_nt: TGCAGCGTTGAAGGCCAGGGAATTAAGAGTGGCTACACCTTC

clone_size: .
j_call: TRBJ2-1
v_call: TRBV24-1
d_call: .
cdr3_length: 13
cdr3_aa: CATSDRRRNEQFF
cdr3_nt: TGTGCCACCAGTGATCGTCGAAGGAATGAGCAGTTCTTC

clone_size: many
j_call: TRBJ2-5
v_call: TRBV12-3/TRBV12-4
d_call: .
cdr3_length: 14
cdr3_aa: CASLLGGVVKTQYF
cdr3_nt: TGTGCCAGCCTCCTTGGGGGAGTTGTAAAGACCCAGTACTTC

clone_size: once
j_call: TRBJ2-7
v_call: TRBV7-9
d_call: .
cdr3_length: 15
cdr3_aa: CASSLRETVSYEQYF
cdr3_nt: TGTGCCAGCAGCTTAAGGGAGACGGTCTCCTACGAGCAGTACTTC

clone_size: .
j_call: TRBJ1-5
v_call: TRBV2
d_call: .
cdr3_length: 14
cdr3_aa: CASSDGNSNQSQHF
cdr3_nt: TGTGCCAGCAGCGATGGAAATAGCAATCAGTCCCAGCATTTT

clone_size: .
j_call: TRBJ2-3
v_call: TRBV7-6
d_call: TRBD2
cdr3_length: 16
cdr3_aa: CASSLASGRAFDTQYF
cdr3_nt: TGTGCCAGCAGCTTAGCGAGCGGGAGGGCCTTTGATACGCAGTATTTT

clone_size: .
j_call: TRBJ2-7
v_call: TRBV9
d_call: .
cdr3_length: 12
cdr3_aa: CASSQGLYRQYF
cdr3_nt: TGTGCCAGCAGCCAGGGCCTCTACAGGCAGTACTTC

clone_size: .
j_call: TRBJ2-7
v_call: TRBV7-9
d_call: .
cdr3_length: 17
cdr3_aa: CASSSTAETQYFYEQYF
cdr3_nt: TGTGCCAGCAGCTCGACTGCAGAGACGCAGTATTTTTACGAGCAGTACTTC

clone_size: .
j_call: TRBJ1-3
v_call: TRBV5-5
d_call: TRBD1
cdr3_length: 17
cdr3_aa: CASSPGQTGGSGNTIYF
cdr3_nt: TGTGCCAGCAGCCCAGGACAGACAGGGGGCTCTGGAAACACCATATATTTT

clone_size: .
j_call: TRBJ2-5
v_call: TRBV2
d_call: .
cdr3_length: 13
cdr3_aa: CARRHGLGETQYF
cdr3_nt: TGTGCCAGAAGACACGGCCTGGGAGAGACCCAGTACTTC

clone_size: .
j_call: TRBJ1-2
v_call: TRBV29-1
d_call: .
cdr3_length: 17
cdr3_aa: CSAQRQTSTSRGYGYTF
cdr3_nt: TGCAGTGCTCAAAGACAGACTTCGACCAGCCGGGGGTATGGCTACACCTTC

clone_size: .
j_call: TRBJ1-2
v_call: TRBV9
d_call: .
cdr3_length: 14
cdr3_aa: CASSAATYNEEFTF
cdr3_nt: TGTGCCAGCAGCGCAGCTACTTACAATGAGGAGTTCACCTTC

clone_size: .
j_call: TRBJ1-6
v_call: TRBV7-3
d_call: .
cdr3_length: 12
cdr3_aa: CASSLSNQPRHF
cdr3_nt: TGTGCCAGCAGCTTAAGCAATCAGCCCCGACACTTT

clone_size: .
j_call: TRBJ2-2
v_call: TRBV12-3/TRBV12-4
d_call: .
cdr3_length: 11
cdr3_aa: CANRGTGELFF
cdr3_nt: TGTGCCAACAGAGGGACAGGGGAGCTGTTTTTT

clone_size: many
j_call: TRBJ1-1
v_call: TRBV30
d_call: .
cdr3_length: 14
cdr3_aa: CAWTLLVGDTEAFF
cdr3_nt: TGTGCCTGGACCCTGTTGGTAGGGGACACTGAAGCTTTCTTT

clone_size: .
j_call: TRBJ1-1
v_call: TRBV4-3
d_call: .
cdr3_length: 16
cdr3_aa: CASSQGNRATGTGAFF
cdr3_nt: TGCGCCAGCAGCCAAGGGAACCGGGCCACGGGGACTGGAGCTTTCTTT

clone_size: many
j_call: TRBJ2-1
v_call: TRBV20-1
d_call: .
cdr3_length: 10
cdr3_aa: CSATYNEQFF
cdr3_nt: TGCAGTGCTACCTACAATGAGCAGTTCTTC

clone_size: many
j_call: TRBJ1-4
v_call: TRBV30
d_call: .
cdr3_length: 13
cdr3_aa: CAWSSGPNEKLFF
cdr3_nt: TGTGCCTGGAGTTCAGGGCCTAATGAAAAACTGTTTTTT

clone_size: .
j_call: TRBJ1-1
v_call: TRBV2
d_call: .
cdr3_length: 12
cdr3_aa: CARGLRDMEAFF
cdr3_nt: TGTGCCAGGGGACTCAGGGACATGGAAGCTTTCTTT

clone_size: .
j_call: TRBJ2-5
v_call: TRBV9
d_call: .
cdr3_length: 14
cdr3_aa: CASSGEQDREQYYF
cdr3_nt: TGTGCCAGCAGCGGAGAGCAGGACCGCGAGCAGTACTACTTC

clone_size: .
j_call: TRBJ2-4
v_call: TRBV11-2
d_call: .
cdr3_length: 17
cdr3_aa: CASSPRGVRVRENIQCF
cdr3_nt: TGTGCCAGCAGCCCTAGGGGGGTCAGGGTGAGGGAAAACATTCAGTGCTTC

clone_size: .
j_call: TRBJ2-1
v_call: TRBV29-1
d_call: .
cdr3_length: 12
cdr3_aa: CSVEVDHDEQFF
cdr3_nt: TGCAGCGTTGAAGTTGACCACGATGAGCAGTTCTTC

clone_size: .
j_call: TRBJ2-3
v_call: TRBV11-1
d_call: .
cdr3_length: 16
cdr3_aa: CACSSGSCGVIDTQYF
cdr3_nt: TGTGCCTGCAGCTCGGGGAGTTGCGGGGTGATAGATACGCAGTATTTT

clone_size: few
j_call: TRBJ2-7
v_call: TRBV7-2
d_call: TRBD1
cdr3_length: 14
cdr3_aa: CASSSGQGSYEQYF
cdr3_nt: TGTGCCAGCAGCTCGGGACAGGGATCCTACGAGCAGTACTTC

clone_size: many
j_call: TRBJ2-3
v_call: TRBV7-2
d_call: TRBD2
cdr3_length: 15
cdr3_aa: CASRSQRGGTDTQYF
cdr3_nt: TGTGCCAGCAGATCCCAGCGGGGCGGCACAGATACGCAGTATTTT

clone_size: .
j_call: TRBJ2-3
v_call: TRBV6-6
d_call: TRBD2
cdr3_length: 17
cdr3_aa: CASSYPGLAIGTDTQYF
cdr3_nt: TGTGCCAGCAGTTATCCGGGACTAGCGATCGGCACAGATACGCAGTATTTT

clone_size: many
j_call: TRBJ2-1
v_call: TRBV7-8
d_call: .
cdr3_length: 13
cdr3_aa: CASSSGVTGGQFF
cdr3_nt: TGTGCCAGCAGCTCCGGGGTTACGGGTGGACAGTTCTTC

clone_size: .
j_call: TRBJ2-7
v_call: TRBV2
d_call: TRBD1
cdr3_length: 15
cdr3_aa: CASSGQGGSTDELFF
cdr3_nt: TGTGCCAGCAGCGGACAGGGTGGGAGCACCGACGAGCTGTTTTTC